A selection of T cell receptor beta chains follows, all from one sample in a study of shared clonotypes between healthy human individuals. Method: immunoSEQ multiplex PCR; TCRdb's copy keeps in-frame clones and lacks some. The sample consists of more than 500,000 clones, approximately 95% of them appearing once. Sequenced input: naive CD4+ T cells sorted from blood. The receptor set was obtained from a woman aged 30 to 39 in good health. Each CDR3 is given with its conserved first and last residue. The order of the fields is D gene, V gene, J gene, clone size, CDR3 DNA, CDR3 protein. The D gene is left open where the match is weak. Size tells how often a clone was seen (once, few, many) or the class of an expanded clone, and some rows leave it out.

.,TRBV7-3,TRBJ2-3,.,TGTGCCAGCAGCCAACAGGGCCCCGATACGCAGTATTTT,CASSQQGPDTQYF
.,TRBV11-2,TRBJ1-2,.,TGTGCCAGCAGCTTAGCCGGCCTTCAGGCACGTGGCTACACCTTC,CASSLAGLQARGYTF
.,TRBV6-1,TRBJ2-2,.,TGTGCCAGCACCGGAGGGGCGGCGAACACCGGGGAGCTGTTTTTT,CASTGGAANTGELFF
.,TRBV29-1,TRBJ1-4,.,TGCAGCGTTGGTAGGGAAGGCCGGAACCGGGAAAAACTGTTTTTT,CSVGREGRNREKLFF
.,TRBV19,TRBJ2-7,once,TGTGCCAGTAGTAAAGACATTTACTACGAGCAGTACTTC,CASSKDIYYEQYF
.,TRBV28,TRBJ1-2,.,TGTGCCAGCAGTTTAGTCGCTCGGCAGGGGTCTAATTACTACACCTTC,CASSLVARQGSNYYTF
.,TRBV7-3,TRBJ2-3,.,TGTGCCAGCAGCTCAACCCACACAGATACGCAGTATTTT,CASSSTHTDTQYF
TRBD1,TRBV5-1,TRBJ2-7,.,TGCGCCAGCAGCTGGACAGGGGGCTTCAAACGAGACTCCTACGAGCAGTACTTC,CASSWTGGFKRDSYEQYF
.,TRBV6-1,TRBJ1-5,.,TGTGCCAGCAGTGAAGGTCGACACCCGTATCAGCCCCAGCATTTT,CASSEGRHPYQPQHF
TRBD1,TRBV11-2,TRBJ2-7,.,TGTGCCAGCAGCCGGAACCGTTTGGACAGGGAATCATACGAGCAGTACTTC,CASSRNRLDRESYEQYF
.,TRBV6-7,TRBJ2-7,once,TGTGCCAGCAGTTCCCGGGACACCGCCCCGTCCGAGCAGTACTTC,CASSSRDTAPSEQYF
TRBD1,TRBV7-9,TRBJ1-3,.,TGTGCCAGCAGCCCTCGGACAGGGTCTGGAAACACCATATATTTT,CASSPRTGSGNTIYF
TRBD1,TRBV10-3,TRBJ2-7,.,TGTGCCATCAGTGGAAGACAGGGGGTTAACGAGCAGTACTTC,CAISGRQGVNEQYF
.,TRBV4-1,TRBJ2-1,.,TGCGCCAGCAGCAAAAGCCTGGTTTTTTCTTATGAGCAGTTCTTC,CASSKSLVFSYEQFF
TRBD2,TRBV7-2,TRBJ2-7,.,TGTGCCAGCAGCTCAGGGACTAGCGGGAGTTACGAGCAGTACTTC,CASSSGTSGSYEQYF
.,TRBV5-1,TRBJ2-2,.,TGCGCCAGCAGCTTGGCTGGATTAGCTACCACCGGGGAGCTGTTTTTT,CASSLAGLATTGELFF
TRBD2,TRBV28,TRBJ2-7,.,TGTGCCAGCAGTTTATCCGCGGGAGGGCCTCCATACGAGCAGTACTTC,CASSLSAGGPPYEQYF
TRBD1,TRBV28,TRBJ2-7,.,TGTGCCAGCAGTTCGGGACAGAACTACGAGCAGTACTTC,CASSSGQNYEQYF
.,TRBV20-1,TRBJ1-2,.,TGCAGTGCTAACGGCTACCGTGGCTACACCTTC,CSANGYRGYTF
.,TRBV4-2,TRBJ2-7,.,TGTGCCAGCAGCCAAGGGGAGCCCGACTCCTACGAGCAGTACTTC,CASSQGEPDSYEQYF
.,TRBV6-1,TRBJ1-5,once,TGTGCCAGCAGTGACCAAATGGGCAATCAGCCCCAGCATTTT,CASSDQMGNQPQHF
.,TRBV21-1,TRBJ1-2,.,TGTGCCAGACCTTATAGGGGCTACACCTTC,CARPYRGYTF
.,TRBV9,TRBJ2-7,.,TGTGCCAGCAGCGTAGGGCCGACGGGGGAGCAGTACTTC,CASSVGPTGEQYF
TRBD1,TRBV28,TRBJ2-3,.,TGTGCCAGCAAGCGATCCGGGACAGGTAACTCAGATACGCAGTATTTT,CASKRSGTGNSDTQYF
.,TRBV2,TRBJ2-1,.,TGTGCCAGCAGTGGACAGAAAGTGGGGAATGAGCAGTTCTTC,CASSGQKVGNEQFF
.,TRBV6-5,TRBJ2-7,few,TGTGCCAGCCGCCGTTCCTACGAGCAGTACTTC,CASRRSYEQYF
TRBD2,TRBV28,TRBJ2-7,.,TGTGCCAGCAAGGGACTAGCGGGCTCGTTTCCCTACGAGCAGTACTTC,CASKGLAGSFPYEQYF
TRBD1,TRBV5-1,TRBJ2-7,.,TGCGCCAGCAGCGCGGACAGGGGGGGCAAGTGGCAGTACTTC,CASSADRGGKWQYF
TRBD2,TRBV5-4,TRBJ2-7,.,TGTGCCAGCAGCGCCGGACTAGCGGAGAGCTCCTACGAGCAGTACTTC,CASSAGLAESSYEQYF